This T cell receptor beta chain comes out of a study of brain T cells in children with intractable seizures. Generated by immunoSEQ multiplex PCR, the TCRdb table keeps only in-frame clones and is missing some. The table has 300,000 to 400,000 clones, 93% seen once. This CDR3 is 15 amino acids long. The J segment lost 7 bases and the V segment lost 1 base, leaving 5 bases of the junction unmatched. CDR1 and CDR2 (germline): SEHNR, FQNEAQ (reference sequence). Time point meaning: blood from clinic visit 5 months post-surgery; TSC patient then seizure free. This clone was found a few times. This rearrangement joins TRBV7-9 to TRBJ1-4; 8 bases agree with TRBD1. The clonotype originates from a boy in the first two years of life with tuberous sclerosis and intractable seizures. Sequenced material: peripheral blood, taken approximately 5 months after surgery. The DNA of the CDR3 is TGTGCCAGCAGCTTAGACGCCAGGGGGCGTGAAAAACTGTTTTTT. It translates to CASSLDARGREKLFF.